This paragraph covers one T cell receptor (beta chain) sequence. No cognate antigen has been identified for it. A single base separates this from a much larger clone, so it may be a read error. Bone marrow was sampled from every patient at the time of active disease. Isolation of bone marrow mononuclear cells was performed by Ficoll-Hypaque density gradient centrifugation. CD138-negative cells were obtained by negative selection after labeling with CD138 magnetic microbeads on a MACS separator, removing myeloma plasma cells. Flow cytometry on an Attune NxT with CD138 antibodies was used to check the purity of the isolated cells. Total RNA was extracted using TRIzol reagent and was quantified on a NanoDrop spectrophotometer. Paired RNA-seq and IR-seq were performed on the CD138-negative bone marrow sample of each patient. The CDR3 contains 15 residues, cysteine and phenylalanine counted. Only the CDR3 DNA is retained, 45 bases long and in frame from the first base. As encoded in the germline V gene (reference sequence), CDR1 is SGHKS while CDR2 is YYEKEE.

Starting from roughly 0.4 ug RNA, TCR libraries were constructed with the Immunoverse kit using molecular barcoded adaptors that cover the alpha/delta and beta/gamma chains. TCR library preparation used the same RNA that was used for transcriptome sequencing. An Illumina HiSeq 4000 with 2 x 150 cycles was used to sequence the TCR libraries. For the original study's pipeline: TCR reads were aligned to human V, D, J and C references and assembled into CDR3 clonotypes with MiXCR, including quality filtering and error correction. The tcR package in R was used to analyze clonotype counts and gene usage diversity. For inspection of raw mapping reads, RNA-seq reads were mapped by STAR aligner version 2.5.3a onto GRCh37 of the human genome. To test how sequencing depth affected the clonotypes detected, IR-seq fastq files were randomly downsampled with Seqtk 1.3. TCRdb reworked the public reads: Q25 trimming with fastp, MiXCR clone assembly, productive beta chains retained. Each CDR3 protein appears once, grouped with its most common genes and DNA. Clone size and V and J calls follow TCRdb, not the original study. Recorded for this sample are about 58,000 distinct CDR3 sequences; more than 9% of them occurred a single time. 15% to 20% of the sample is held by the ten biggest clonotypes.

The data were taken from a study of read filtering for tumor transcriptome and immune sequencing (dated by TCRdb to about 2020). With regard to the full study: Of the patients in the cohort, 17 were male and around 15 were female, and their mean age was approximately 66 years, with a range of about 47 to 85. By revised international staging, eight or nine patients were R-ISS I, over 15 were R-ISS II and more than five were R-ISS III. After DNase treatment, whole-transcriptome libraries were prepared using the TruSeq RNA Access Library Prep Kit. TCR-region mapped reads per sample ranged from about 3.5 to 10.27 million with IR-seq versus only roughly 80 to 1273 with RNA-seq. The study compared TCR repertoires from targeted immune repertoire sequencing and bulk whole-transcriptome sequencing run on the same bone marrow samples. One of the main goals was to work out a read-filtering strategy for immune repertoire data, in particular whether clonotypes backed by only a single read should be removed. The paper's findings and limits, for the study overall: In IR-seq, 80% to 85% of clonotypes but about 4% of total reads were represented by single-read clonotypes, whereas in RNA-seq, about 69% of clonotypes and approximately 44% of reads were represented by single-read clonotypes. Compared with RNA-seq, IR-seq captured clonotypes at much higher depth and more reliably, and a smaller IR-seq throughput was enough to identify most shared clonotypes. The correlation between IR-seq and RNA-seq shared clonotype proportions was increased by removal of single-read clonotypes. The sorted CD138-negative fraction was composed of a mixed bone marrow immune population rather than of purified T cells.

The chain joins TRBV5-5 to TRBJ2-3, with TRBD2 matching 8 junction bases. Sequenced: a population of CD138-negative cells sorted from bone marrow. Per the publication, the cell subset or site label means: bone marrow mononuclear cells depleted of CD138+ plasma/myeloma cells by negative magnetic selection. The sequence was collected from a donor aged 40 or over with multiple myeloma. The CDR3 protein: CASSRSGGSIDTQYF. The DNA is TGTGCCAGCAGTCGCAGCGGGGGCAGCATAGATACGCAGTATTTT.